Sequencing of this TCR beta chain was carried out in a study of blood T cells in healthy people across ages. Extraction of total RNA produced a minimum of 6 micrograms from each sample. Primed by a sample-barcoded 5' primer and a J-beta primer mix, a second PCR proceeded for 7 to 11 cycles. MiXCR, run by TCRdb on the 5' RACE reads, gives a single entry per CDR3 protein. The profile shows about 2 million distinct CDR3 sequences, about 50% of them singletons. Sequenced: blood. The sequence derives from a middle-aged woman in good health.

Here the CDR3 DNA reads TGTGCCAGCAGTGCGGCTAGTAGCGCCGGGGAGCTGTTTTTT. It translates to CASSAASSAGELFF. V is TRBV12-3 or TRBV12-4 and J is TRBJ2-2; D possibly corresponds to TRBD2 (5 bases). Trimming took off 5 bases at V and 6 bases at J, with 13 bases between the two ends. The CDR3 runs to 14 residues.